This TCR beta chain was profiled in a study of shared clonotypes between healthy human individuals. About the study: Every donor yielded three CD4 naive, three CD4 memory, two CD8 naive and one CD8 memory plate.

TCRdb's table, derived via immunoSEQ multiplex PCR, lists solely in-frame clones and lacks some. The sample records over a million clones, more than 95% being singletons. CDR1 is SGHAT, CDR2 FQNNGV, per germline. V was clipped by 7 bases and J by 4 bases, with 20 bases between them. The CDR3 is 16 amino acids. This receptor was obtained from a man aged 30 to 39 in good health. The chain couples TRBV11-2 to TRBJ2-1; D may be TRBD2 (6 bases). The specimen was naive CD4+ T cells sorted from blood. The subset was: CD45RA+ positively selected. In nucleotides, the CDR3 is TGTGCCAGCACCGGGGGTTCGGGGGTACAGTACAATGAGCAGTTCTTC. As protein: CASTGGSGVQYNEQFF.